Below are 22 T cell receptor beta chains sequenced from a single sample in a study of post-analysis software for immune sequencing data. No antigen has been assigned to these receptors. TCR beta cDNA libraries included unique molecular identifiers. TCRdb re-derived calls from the PCR reads in MiXCR, one entry per CDR3 protein. The table lists hundreds of thousands of distinct CDR3 sequences, nearly 45% of them singletons, with 9% to 13% in the top ten. Findings and limits, study-wide: Patients had higher frequencies than controls of five TRBV segments, including TRBV5-6, TRBV5-1 and TRBV20-1.

Sequencing input: blood. These receptors were obtained from a girl between 10 and 17 years old with multiple sclerosis.

This clonotype appeared a few times. The chain combines TRBV30 with TRBJ2-3; D uncertain. There are 12 residues in the CDR3. Trimming pared 2 bases from V and 6 bases from J, leaving 9 bases between. Germline CDR1 is GTSNPN and CDR2 is SVGIG (reference sequence). CDR3 DNA sequence: TGTGCCTGGAGTCTATCGAAGGATACGCAGTATTTT. It encodes CAWSLSKDTQYF.

V and J are TRBV29-1 and TRBJ1-4; D gene ambiguous. The ends were cut back, 4 bases at V and 1 base at J, with 4 bases in the middle. CDR1 and CDR2 from the germline V gene are SQVTM and ANQGSEA. The CDR3 has 12 residues. The CDR3 here is CSVGRTNEKLFF. The CDR3 DNA reads as TGCAGCGTTGGCCGAACTAATGAAAAACTGTTTTTT.

V usage is TRBV29-1 and J usage is TRBJ2-3; 8 bases fit TRBD2. V trimming: 6 bases; J trimming: 3 bases; junction bases outside the gene matches: 5. From germline, CDR1 is SQVTM and CDR2 ANQGSEA. The CDR3 covers 13 residues. The CDR3 nucleotides are TGCAGCGTGTCCGGGAGGGTAACAGATACGCAGTATTTT. It encodes CSVSGRVTDTQYF.

This clonotype was found a few times. The J gene is TRBJ2-7, the V gene TRBV10-3; 8 bases agree with TRBD1. V gave up 3 bases and J gave up 4 bases; unmatched junction bases: 5. The CDR3 spans 14 residues. Germline V gene sequence: CDR1 ENHRY, CDR2 SYGVKD. This CDR3 is CAISEADRVYEQYF. CDR3 bases: TGTGCCATCAGTGAAGCGGACAGGGTGTACGAGCAGTACTTC.

The sample holds a few counts of this clonotype. The chain combines TRBV27 with TRBJ2-5; TRBD2 matches at 8 bases. Unmatched junction bases numbered 7, after V lost 8 bases and J lost 5 bases. Looked up from germline, CDR1 is MNHEY and CDR2 is SMNVEV (reference sequence). CDR3 length: 13 residues. The CDR3 DNA sequence: TGTGCCAGCCGCGGACTAGCATCGGAGACCCAGTACTTC. Translating it yields CASRGLASETQYF.

Many counts were recorded for this clonotype. V is TRBV7-2 and J is TRBJ2-7; 9 positions match TRBD2. J lost 4 bases, V lost 5 bases, and 9 bases had no gene match. The CDR3 length is 15 residues. Germline V gene sequence: CDR1 SGHTA, CDR2 FQGNSA. The CDR3 DNA is TGTGCCAGCAGCATAATAGCGGGAGAAGCTTACGAGCAGTACTTC. Encoded protein: CASSIIAGEAYEQYF.

This clonotype was counted a few times. The rearrangement links TRBV20-1 to TRBJ2-4; 11 bases agree with TRBD2. The V gene end was trimmed by 4 bases and the J gene end by 7 bases; junction bases not matched to a gene: 9. Looked up from germline, CDR1 is DFQATT and CDR2 is SNEGSKA (reference sequence). This CDR3 has 15 residues. The CDR3 spells CSAIGTSGQGNIQYF. For the CDR3, the DNA is TGCAGTGCTATCGGGACTAGCGGTCAAGGGAACATTCAGTACTTC.

This clonotype was observed many times. V gene TRBV20-1 combines with J gene TRBJ1-5; TRBD1 aligns across 7 bases. From germline, CDR1 is DFQATT and CDR2 SNEGSKA (reference sequence). The CDR3 has 16 residues. The junction had 21 bases not matched to a gene; V was cut back by 3 bases and J by 13 bases. CDR3 residues: CSARTTYGTDIISQHF. The CDR3 DNA reads as TGCAGTGCTAGGACTACATACGGGACAGACATTATATCGCAGCATTTT.

The rearrangement joins TRBV20-1 to TRBJ1-2, with D maybe TRBD1 (6 bases). V shed 6 bases and J shed 8 bases, with 16 bases lying between them. In germline, CDR1 is DFQATT, CDR2 SNEGSKA (reference sequence). The CDR3 consists of 12 residues. The CDR3 protein is CSATGTSLGYTF. CDR3 DNA: TGCAGTGCAACCGGGACATCCCTCGGCTACACCTTC.

V gene TRBV4-1 combines with J gene TRBJ2-5; 11 bases agree with TRBD1. Germline loops: CDR1 MGHRA, CDR2 YSYEKL. The CDR3 length is 17 residues. Trimming at V came to 0 bases and at J to 4 bases, leaving 7 bases not matched to a gene. CDR3 nucleotides: TGCGCCAGCAGCCAAGATTCCGGGACAGGGGGGGGAGAGACCCAGTACTTC. The encoded protein is CASSQDSGTGGGETQYF.

This clonotype is a singleton in its sample. This sequence joins TRBV2 and TRBJ2-3; tentatively, D is TRBD1 (6 bases). Per the germline V gene, CDR1 is SNHLY and CDR2 is FYNNEI. Trimming took off 4 bases at V and 4 bases at J, with 12 bases between the two ends. The CDR3 totals 14 residues. For the CDR3, the DNA is TGTGCCAGCAGTGTTGGGACACAGTCAGATACGCAGTATTTT. It yields the protein CASSVGTQSDTQYF.

The chain joins TRBV4-1 to TRBJ1-2; 9 bases fit TRBD1. Trimming took 0 bases from V and 5 from J; bases not matched to a gene: 4. CDR1 and CDR2 (germline): MGHRA, YSYEKL. CDR3 length equals 15 residues. The CDR3 coding sequence is TGCGCCAGCAGCCAAGACCCCGGACAGGGGTATGGCTACACCTTC. This codes for CASSQDPGQGYGYTF.

This chain links TRBV29-1 with TRBJ2-7; the D gene is possibly TRBD2 (6 bases). V gave up 5 bases and J gave up 3 bases, with 17 bases separating them. Germline values: CDR1 SQVTM, CDR2 ANQGSEA. CDR3 size: 14 residues. CDR3 bases: TGCAGCGTTTCTCCCGGGACTCGAGACTACGAGCAGTACTTC. This sequence encodes CSVSPGTRDYEQYF.

This chain joins TRBV7-9 and TRBJ2-7; D gene ambiguous. V lost 1 base, J lost 0 bases, and 10 bases lay in between. Germline CDR1 and CDR2: SEHNR and FQNEAQ (reference sequence). The CDR3 is made up of 15 amino acids. CDR3 sequence: CASSLGVYSSYEQYF. The CDR3 DNA follows: TGTGCCAGCAGCTTAGGGGTTTATAGCTCCTACGAGCAGTACTTC.

This chain uses TRBV28 with TRBJ1-2; TRBD1 aligns across 12 bases. The V gene end was trimmed by 5 bases and the J gene end by 8 bases; junction bases not matched to a gene: 18. CDR3 length: 18 amino acids. In germline, CDR1 is MDHEN, CDR2 SYDVKM. CDR3 nucleotide sequence: TGTGCCAGCAGTCGCCGCCTAGCCGGGACAGGGGGCGTTGGGGGCTACACCTTC. Translating gives CASSRRLAGTGGVGGYTF.

This chain connects TRBV7-8 to TRBJ1-4, with D tentatively TRBD1 (5 bases). Germline loops: CDR1 SGHVS, CDR2 FQNEAQ. The V end lost 3 bases, the J end lost 4 bases, and 12 bases lay between the germline ends. CDR3 size: 15 residues. This CDR3 is CASSFSGPNNEKLFF. CDR3 nucleotides: TGTGCCAGCAGCTTTTCGGGACCTAATAATGAAAAACTGTTTTTT.

The table lists this clonotype with a few counts. The J gene is TRBJ1-4, the V gene TRBV9, with D possibly matching TRBD1 (5 bases). The germline V gene has CDR1 SGDLS and CDR2 YYNGEE. The V end lost 4 bases, the J end lost 6 bases, and 13 bases lay between the germline ends. This CDR3 comprises 14 residues. The CDR3 spells CASSLDSSDEKLFF. In nucleotides, the CDR3 is TGTGCCAGCAGCCTAGACAGTTCGGATGAAAAACTGTTTTTT.

This clonotype was recorded a few times. The chain carries TRBV9 and TRBJ2-3; 9 bases agree with TRBD2. The CDR3 extends over 16 amino acids. In germline, CDR1 is SGDLS, CDR2 YYNGEE. After removal of 0 bases from V and 2 bases from J, the junction contained 4 bases not matched to a gene. Here the CDR3 DNA reads TGTGCCAGCAGCGTAGGGGCTAGCGGGAACACAGATACGCAGTATTTT. Translated, it gives CASSVGASGNTDTQYF.

The rearrangement links TRBV12-3 or TRBV12-4 to TRBJ2-1; unclear D gene. CDR3 length: 15 residues. Trimming took off 4 bases at V and 8 bases at J, with 18 bases between the two ends. CDR3 bases: TGTGCCAGCAGTTCCCCCCTGAGGTCAGCCGATGAGCAGTTCTTC. It translates to CASSSPLRSADEQFF.

About this clonotype: The junction departs from germline at one end; a sequencing error may be responsible. V is TRBV30 and J is TRBJ1-2, with D perhaps TRBD1 (5 bases). Looked up from germline, CDR1 is GTSNPN and CDR2 is SVGIG (reference sequence). This CDR3 contains 16 residues. The CDR3 here is CGWSPRAGRGGGGYTF. The CDR3 DNA reads TGTGGCTGGAGCCCGAGGGCAGGGAGAGGAGGAGGTGGCTACACCTTC.

The chain is built from TRBV13 and TRBJ2-7; no definite D call. The length of the CDR3 is 14 residues. CDR1 and CDR2 from the germline V gene are PRHDT and FYEKMQ (reference sequence). V dropped 5 bases and J dropped 1 base, with 12 bases sitting between them. CDR3 residues: CASSHQDRSYEQYF. The DNA for the CDR3 is TGTGCCAGCAGCCACCAAGACCGTTCCTACGAGCAGTACTTC.

The chain employs TRBV6-2 or TRBV6-3 and TRBJ2-1, with D perhaps matching TRBD2 (6 bases). This CDR3 has 13 residues. V lost 6 bases and J 5 bases, leaving 11 bases between the germline ends. In germline, CDR1 is MNHEY, CDR2 SVGEGT. CDR3 nucleotide sequence: TGTGCCAGCAGATCTAGCGCCAACAATGAGCAGTTCTTC. Protein: CASRSSANNEQFF.